These 23 T cell receptor beta chains were sequenced from one sample in a study of T cells in Graves' hyperthyroidism and ophthalmopathy. It was RNA transcripts that yielded the amplified TCR beta CDR3 regions. The primer set for the first-round RT-PCR of the TCR CDR3 was HTBI. TCRdb reprocessed the multiplex PCR reads via MiXCR and lists one record per CDR3 protein. The data show more than 45,000 distinct CDR3 sequences, 49% seen once. Sequences were obtained from blood. The origin of the receptors is a woman younger than 45 with Graves' ophthalmopathy.

Comments on this clonotype: At one end the junction does not follow the germline gene, possibly because of a read error. V usage is TRBV7-9 and J usage is TRBJ2-5; 9 bases map to TRBD2. The CDR3 sequence is 15 residues long. Looked up from germline, CDR1 is SEHNR and CDR2 is FQNEAQ (reference sequence). As DNA, the CDR3 is TGTGCCAGCAGCTCCCCGACTAGCGGCCAAGAGACCCAGTGCTTC. The encoded protein is CASSSPTSGQETQCF.

This chain joins TRBV7-7 and TRBJ2-5; 7 nucleotides match TRBD2. There are 16 residues in the CDR3. Germline CDR1 and CDR2: SSHAT and FNYEAQ (reference sequence). With 4 bases clipped from V and 2 bases from J, the junction kept 10 bases outside the gene matches. In nucleotides, the CDR3 is TGTGCCAGCAGCTCTGGTGGAGCGGGACCTCAAGAGACCCAGTACTTC. It is translated as CASSSGGAGPQETQYF.

CDR3 in DNA: TGTGCCAGCAGTTCGATGGCAGCGAGGAACATTCAGTACTTC. Translated, it gives CASSSMAARNIQYF. This chain joins TRBV28 and TRBJ2-4; D is unclear. The CDR3 is 14 residues long. The V and J ends lost 4 bases and 7 bases respectively, with 14 bases between them. The germline CDR1 and CDR2 sequences are MDHEN and SYDVKM.

Concerning this clonotype itself: Because the CDR3's place on the DNA is in doubt, the DNA is left out and the CDR3 is given as listed by TCRdb. This chain joins TRBV9 and TRBJ2-7; the table's D gene call, TRBD1, was not cross checked with the DNA. Germline-derived CDR1 and CDR2 are SGDLS and YYNGEE. Inclusive of both ends, the CDR3 amounts to 23 amino acids. This chain's CDR3 is CASSGTGSYGYTFGSGSSCEQYF.

This clonotype was counted a few times. V is TRBV30 and J is TRBJ2-7, with TRBD1 identical over 8 bases. Germline-derived CDR1 and CDR2 are GTSNPN and SVGIG (reference sequence). V was pared by 2 bases and J by 6 bases, with 9 bases of the junction left unmatched. The CDR3 runs to 14 residues. For the CDR3, the DNA is TGTGCCTGGAGTCGGACAGGGCAAAGTTCCGAGCAGTACTTC. Protein product: CAWSRTGQSSEQYF.

Turning to this clonotype: The CDR3 does not close with the conserved phenylalanine or tryptophan, likely indicating a read error. No DNA is shown, since the ends of the CDR3 on it are uncertain; the CDR3 is the one TCRdb lists. The chain carries TRBV2 and TRBJ1-4. Inclusive of both ends, the CDR3 amounts to 10 amino acids. Germline CDR1 and CDR2: SNHLY and FYNNEI. CDR3 loop: CASRSGSTNY.

The table lists this clonotype with many counts. V gene TRBV20-1 combines with J gene TRBJ2-7, with TRBD2 matching 7 bases. This CDR3 region has 13 residues. The germline gives CDR1 DFQATT, CDR2 SNEGSKA (reference sequence). V lost 5 bases, J lost 5 bases, and 9 bases stayed unmatched. The CDR3 sequence is CSALRGLVNEQYF. CDR3 sequence (DNA): TGCAGTGCTCTTAGAGGACTAGTTAACGAGCAGTACTTC.

This clonotype was seen at least ten times. This chain uses TRBV5-1 with TRBJ2-1; 16 bases are shared with TRBD2. Germline lookup yields CDR1 SGHRS and CDR2 YFSETQ. The V gene end was trimmed by 4 bases and the J gene end by 9 bases; junction bases not matched to a gene: 4. This CDR3 comprises 15 residues. CDR3 sequence: CASSPGLAGGREQFF. The CDR3 DNA reads as TGCGCCAGCAGCCCGGGACTAGCGGGAGGGCGTGAGCAGTTCTTC.

Only a few counts were recorded for this clonotype. A much larger clonotype is one base distant, so this may be a read error. The rearrangement links TRBV20-1 to TRBJ1-1; D perhaps matches TRBD1 (6 bases). CDR1 is DFQATT and CDR2 is SNEGSKA in the germline V gene (reference sequence). CDR3 size: 14 residues. Trimming removed 1 base from V and 4 bases from J, with 13 bases in between. The CDR3 nucleotides are TGCAGTGCTAGAGGCGTCGCAGGGGCCACTGAAGCTTTCTTT. Protein: CSARGVAGATEAFF.

Comments on this clonotype: Compared with germline, one end of the junction differs, possibly owing to a read error. The rearrangement joins TRBV6-5 to TRBJ1-4; a possible D gene is TRBD1 (5 bases). Germline assignment: CDR1 MNHEY and CDR2 SVGAGI. This CDR3 has 13 residues. The CDR3 DNA reads TGTGCCAGCAGTTACGGGGGTAATGAAGAACTGCTTTTT. Encoded protein: CASSYGGNEELLF.

This sequence joins TRBV10-1 and TRBJ1-1; the D gene is possibly TRBD1 (5 bases). Germline CDR1 and CDR2: WNHNN and SYGVQD (reference sequence). The CDR3 is 16 residues long. Trimming took 0 bases from V and 0 from J, leaving 11 bases between them. The CDR3 region is CASSESGPELNTEAFF. The DNA for the CDR3 is TGCGCCAGCAGTGAGTCGGGACCTGAATTGAACACTGAAGCTTTCTTT.

V gene TRBV2 combines with J gene TRBJ1-6; 7 nucleotides match TRBD1. The CDR3 runs 18 residues. Trimming removed 4 bases from V and 9 bases from J; junction bases left unmatched: 18. CDR1 and CDR2 (germline): SNHLY, FYNNEI. The CDR3 nucleotides read TGTGCCAGCAGTGTACACAGGGGAGCAGGGCAGCCTACTTCACCCCTCCACTTT. Its protein is CASSVHRGAGQPTSPLHF.

This clonotype was seen repeatedly, ten times or more. This chain uses TRBV12-3 or TRBV12-4 with TRBJ2-1; the D is unclear. This CDR3 has 16 amino acids. V lost 6 bases to trimming and J lost 2 bases, with 17 bases between them. CDR3 sequence (DNA): TGTGCCAGCAGCCCCCTGGGCGCAGCCACCTACAATGAGCAGTTCTTC. It translates to CASSPLGAATYNEQFF.

The rearrangement joins TRBV5-4 to TRBJ2-5; perhaps TRBD1 as D (6 bases). This CDR3 has 16 residues. In germline, CDR1 is SGHNT, CDR2 YYREEE (reference sequence). V gave up 2 bases and J gave up 0 bases, with 14 bases separating them. The CDR3 coding sequence is TGTGCCAGCAGCTTCGGAAAAGGACAGTACCAAGAGACCCAGTACTTC. Residues: CASSFGKGQYQETQYF. The full variable domain, with the rest looked up from reference TRBV5-4 and TRBJ2-5, is ETGVTQSPTHLIKTRGQQVTLRCSSQSGHNTVSWYQQALGQGPQFIFQYYREEENGRGNFPPRFSGLQFPNYSSELNVNALELDDSALYLCASSFGKGQYQETQYFGPGTRLLVL.

This clonotype has only one observation. The chain couples TRBV7-2 to TRBJ2-7; tentatively, D is TRBD1 (6 bases). Looked up from germline, CDR1 is SGHTA and CDR2 is FQGNSA. V lost 5 bases to trimming and J lost 5 bases, with 13 bases between them. This CDR3 contains 13 residues. CDR3 bases: TGTGCCAGCAGCCTCAGACAGGCGAACGAGCAGTACTTC. Encoded protein: CASSLRQANEQYF. Filled out from reference TRBV7-2 and TRBJ2-7, the complete variable domain reads GAGVSQSPSNKVTEKGKDVELRCDPISGHTALYWYRQSLGQGLEFLIYFQGNSAPDKSGLPSDRFSAERTGGSVSTLTIQRTQQEDSAVYLCASSLRQANEQYFGPGTRLTVT.

CDR3 sequence (DNA): TGCAGTGCTCCCTCCCAATCGGGACACGGAGGCTACGAGCAGTTCTTC. This gives the protein CSAPSQSGHGGYEQFF. This chain connects TRBV20-1 to TRBJ2-1, with TRBD1 as a possible D gene (6 bases). Germline lookup yields CDR1 DFQATT and CDR2 SNEGSKA (reference sequence). The CDR3 loop spans 16 amino acids. V was clipped by 5 bases and J by 10 bases, with 27 bases between them.

The chain links TRBV11-2 to TRBJ2-3; 8 bases agree with TRBD2. CDR1 SGHAT and CDR2 FQNNGV come from the germline V gene. J was trimmed by 3 bases and V by 2 bases; bases with no gene match: 4. The CDR3 has 15 residues. The chain's CDR3 is CASSLSGSQTDTQYF. In nucleotides, the CDR3 is TGTGCCAGCAGCTTAAGCGGGAGTCAGACAGATACGCAGTATTTT.

This clonotype was seen ten or more times. The V call is TRBV7-2, the J call TRBJ1-1; D uncertain. The germline gives CDR1 SGHTA, CDR2 FQGNSA. The CDR3 consists of 15 residues. The germline V and J ends were trimmed by 2 bases and 5 bases, with 15 bases remaining between them. CDR3 DNA sequence: TGTGCCAGCAGCTTATTGACGTTTGAGAGGACTGAAGCTTTCTTT. Amino acids: CASSLLTFERTEAFF.

In its sample, this clonotype was seen many times. An end of the junction differs from the germline gene, which may be a read error. The DNA of the CDR3 is TGTGCTAGCAGCCTAGCCGGAACGCAAGATACGCAGTATTTT. It encodes CASSLAGTQDTQYF. This chain joins TRBV7-7 and TRBJ2-3; maybe TRBD2 (5 bases). Germline-derived CDR1 and CDR2 are SSHAT and FNYEAQ (reference sequence). The CDR3 is made up of 14 amino acids.

As concerns this clonotype: Mismatch with germline at one junction end may stem from a read error. DNA for the CDR3: TGTGCCAGCAGTTTCTATAGGGGGCCCTACGAGCGGTACTTC. Translated: CASSFYRGPYERYF. The J gene is TRBJ2-7, the V gene TRBV12-3 or TRBV12-4; 7 bases are shared with TRBD1. There are 14 residues in the CDR3.

In its sample, this clonotype was seen many times. The chain uses TRBV24-1 and TRBJ2-2, with D perhaps TRBD1 or TRBD2 (5 bases each). The germline V gene has CDR1 KGHDR and CDR2 SFDVKD. The CDR3 is made up of 14 amino acids. Trimming shortened V by 6 bases and J by 4 bases, and 11 bases separated the two germline ends. Written as DNA, the CDR3 is TGTGCCACCAGTCACCCAGGGAGCACCGGGGAGCTGTTTTTT. It is translated as CATSHPGSTGELFF.

This clonotype was seen at least ten times. This chain links TRBV9 with TRBJ2-2, with D unresolved. Trimming left V 5 bases short and J 4 bases short, with 6 bases between. The CDR3 covers 12 residues. Looked up from germline, CDR1 is SGDLS and CDR2 is YYNGEE. The CDR3: CASRRGTGELFF. DNA of the CDR3: TGTGCCAGCAGGAGAGGCACCGGGGAGCTGTTTTTT.

This clonotype has at least ten counts. The CDR3 DNA reads TGTGCCAGCAGTGAAGCTAGCACTGGGGCCAACGTCCTGACTTTC. It codes for CASSEASTGANVLTF. The rearrangement joins TRBV6-4 to TRBJ2-6; D is perhaps TRBD2 (5 bases). In germline, CDR1 is MRHNA, CDR2 SNTAGT. This CDR3 comprises 15 residues. The V end was cut by 3 bases, the J end by 2 bases, with 8 bases between.